This T cell receptor (beta chain) was captured by sequencing in a study of neurological immune-mediated disorders. Study results and limitations: The study found the most TCR clonal expansion in HTLV-1-associated myelopathy and the least in multiple sclerosis, below healthy controls. None of the CDR3 amino acid sequences of expanded clones were shared across subjects, and this suggested private repertoires in all groups.

The sample holds many counts of this clonotype. Its cognate antigen is unknown. PBMCs stored at -80 C, numbering 2 million, were the origin of the unsorted libraries. The CDR3 is made up of 15 amino acids. The germline V and J ends were trimmed by 2 bases and 5 bases, with 16 bases remaining between them. Germline values: CDR1 SGHRS, CDR2 YFSETQ. TCRdb analysed the 5' RACE reads with MiXCR anew, one entry per CDR3 protein. Of about 79,000 distinct CDR3 sequences in the sample, 11% to 15% are singletons; the top ten hold 6.5% to 8%. This receptor was identified in a woman aged 45-60 years in good health. The V call is TRBV5-1, the J call TRBJ2-5, with D hard to call. Sequencing used PBMCs. The chain's CDR3 is CASSFFSVTSETQYF. The CDR3 DNA is TGCGCCAGCAGCTTTTTTTCGGTAACGTCGGAGACCCAGTACTTC. Looking up the rest from reference TRBV5-1 and TRBJ2-5 gives the full variable domain: KAGVTQTPRYLIKTRGQQVTLSCSPISGHRSVSWYQQTPGQGLQFLFEYFSETQRNKGNFPGRFSGRQFSNSRSEMNVSTLELGDSALYLCASSFFSVTSETQYFGPGTRLLVL.